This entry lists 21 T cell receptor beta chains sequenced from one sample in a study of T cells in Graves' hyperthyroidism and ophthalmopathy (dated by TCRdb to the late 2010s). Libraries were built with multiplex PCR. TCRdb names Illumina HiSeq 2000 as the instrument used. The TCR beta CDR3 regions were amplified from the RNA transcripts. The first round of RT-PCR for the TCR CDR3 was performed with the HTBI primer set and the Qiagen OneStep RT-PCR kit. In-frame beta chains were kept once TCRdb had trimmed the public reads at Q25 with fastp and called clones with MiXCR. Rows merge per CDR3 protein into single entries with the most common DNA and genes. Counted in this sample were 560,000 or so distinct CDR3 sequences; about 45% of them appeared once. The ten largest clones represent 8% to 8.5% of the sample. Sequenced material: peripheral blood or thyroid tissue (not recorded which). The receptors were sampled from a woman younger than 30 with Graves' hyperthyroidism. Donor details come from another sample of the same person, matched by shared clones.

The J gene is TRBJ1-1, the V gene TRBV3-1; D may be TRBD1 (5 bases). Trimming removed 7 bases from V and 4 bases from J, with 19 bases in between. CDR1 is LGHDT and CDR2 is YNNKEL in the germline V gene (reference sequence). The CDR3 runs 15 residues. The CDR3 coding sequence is TGTGCCAGCACCCTAGCGGGGGATAGAGGCACTGAAGCTTTCTTT. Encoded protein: CASTLAGDRGTEAFF.

The CDR3 protein is CASSLGAREYEQPQHF. The CDR3 DNA reads TGTGCCAGCAGCTTAGGGGCCAGGGAGTACGAGCAGCCCCAGCATTTT. This chain links TRBV13 with TRBJ1-5, with a possible D match to TRBD1 (5 bases). Germline loops: CDR1 PRHDT, CDR2 FYEKMQ (reference sequence). This CDR3 spans 16 amino acids. Trimming stripped 0 bases from V and 7 bases from J, with 16 bases between.

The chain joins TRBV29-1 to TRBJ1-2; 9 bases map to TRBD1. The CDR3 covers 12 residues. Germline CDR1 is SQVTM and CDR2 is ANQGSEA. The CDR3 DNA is TGCAGGACGGGACAGGGTAACTATGGCTACACCTTC. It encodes CRTGQGNYGYTF.

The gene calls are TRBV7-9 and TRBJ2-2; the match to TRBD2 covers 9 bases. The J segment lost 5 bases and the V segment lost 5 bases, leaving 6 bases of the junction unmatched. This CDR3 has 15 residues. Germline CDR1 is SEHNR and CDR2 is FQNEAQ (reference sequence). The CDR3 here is CASSQLAGATGELFF. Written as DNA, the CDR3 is TGTGCCAGCAGCCAGTTAGCGGGAGCGACCGGGGAGCTGTTTTTT.

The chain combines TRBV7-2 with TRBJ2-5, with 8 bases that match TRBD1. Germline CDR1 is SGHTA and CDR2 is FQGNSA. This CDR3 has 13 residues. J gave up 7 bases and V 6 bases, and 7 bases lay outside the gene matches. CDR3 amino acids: CASSTGGSGTQYF. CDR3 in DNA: TGTGCCAGCAGTACAGGGGGTAGCGGGACCCAGTACTTC.

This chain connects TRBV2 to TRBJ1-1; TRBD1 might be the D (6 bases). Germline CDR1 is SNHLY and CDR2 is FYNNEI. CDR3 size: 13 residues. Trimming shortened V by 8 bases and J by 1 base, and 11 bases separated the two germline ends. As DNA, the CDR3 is TGTGCCAGCTTACCGACAGGGAACACTGAAGCTTTCTTT. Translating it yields CASLPTGNTEAFF.

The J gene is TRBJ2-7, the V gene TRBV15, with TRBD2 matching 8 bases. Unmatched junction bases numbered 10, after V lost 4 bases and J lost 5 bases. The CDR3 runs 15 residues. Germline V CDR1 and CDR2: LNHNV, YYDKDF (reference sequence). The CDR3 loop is CATSKYGRAENEQYF. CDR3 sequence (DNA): TGTGCCACCAGCAAATACGGGAGGGCCGAGAACGAGCAGTACTTC.

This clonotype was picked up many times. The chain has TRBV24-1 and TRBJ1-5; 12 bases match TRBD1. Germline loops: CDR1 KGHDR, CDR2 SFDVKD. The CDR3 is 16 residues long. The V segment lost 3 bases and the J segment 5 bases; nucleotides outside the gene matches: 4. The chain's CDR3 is CATSDAGTGGHQPQHF. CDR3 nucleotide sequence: TGTGCCACCAGTGATGCCGGGACAGGGGGCCATCAGCCCCAGCATTTT.

The CDR3 here is CSARLQGAGTEAFF. In DNA form, the CDR3 reads TGCAGTGCTAGGTTACAGGGGGCAGGGACTGAAGCTTTCTTT. V usage is TRBV20-1 and J usage is TRBJ1-1, with 9 bases identical to TRBD1. The CDR3 is 14 amino acids. V was clipped by 3 bases and J by 5 bases; unmatched bases: 7. The germline gives CDR1 DFQATT, CDR2 SNEGSKA (reference sequence).

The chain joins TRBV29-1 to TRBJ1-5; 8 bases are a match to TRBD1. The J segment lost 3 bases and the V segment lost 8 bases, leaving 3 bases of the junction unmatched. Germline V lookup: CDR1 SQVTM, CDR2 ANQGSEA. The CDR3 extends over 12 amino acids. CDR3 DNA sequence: TGCAGCTGGGGACAGGACAATCAGCCCCAGCATTTT. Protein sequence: CSWGQDNQPQHF. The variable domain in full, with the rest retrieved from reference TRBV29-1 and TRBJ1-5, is SAVISQKPSRDICQRGTSLTIQCQVDSQVTMMFWYRQQPGQSLTLIATANQGSEATYESGFVIDKFPISRPNLTFSTLTVSNMSPEDSSIYLCSWGQDNQPQHFGDGTRLSIL.

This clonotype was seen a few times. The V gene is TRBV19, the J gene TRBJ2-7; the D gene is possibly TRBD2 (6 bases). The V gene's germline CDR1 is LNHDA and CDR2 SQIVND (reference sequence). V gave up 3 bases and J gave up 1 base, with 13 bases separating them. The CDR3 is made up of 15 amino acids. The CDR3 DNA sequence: TGTGCCAGTAGTATCAGTGGAGGGCCGTCCTACGAGCAGTACTTC. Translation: CASSISGGPSYEQYF. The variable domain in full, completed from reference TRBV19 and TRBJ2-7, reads DGGITQSPKYLFRKEGQNVTLSCEQNLNHDAMYWYRQDPGQGLRLIYYSQIVNDFQKGDIAEGYSVSREKKESFPLTVTSAQKNPTAFYLCASSISGGPSYEQYFGPGTRLTVT.

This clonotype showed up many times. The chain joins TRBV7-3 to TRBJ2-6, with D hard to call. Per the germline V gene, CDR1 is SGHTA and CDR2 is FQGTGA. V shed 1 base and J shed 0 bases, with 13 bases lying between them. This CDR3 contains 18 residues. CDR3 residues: CASSLRPAKLSGANVLTF. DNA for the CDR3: TGTGCCAGCAGCTTAAGGCCAGCCAAGCTCTCTGGGGCCAACGTCCTGACTTTC.

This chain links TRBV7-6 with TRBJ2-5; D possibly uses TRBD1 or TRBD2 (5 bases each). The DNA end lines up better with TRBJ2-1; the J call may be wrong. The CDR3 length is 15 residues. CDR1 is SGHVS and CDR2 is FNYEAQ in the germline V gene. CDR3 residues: CASSSARDGGREQFF. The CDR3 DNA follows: TGTGCCAGCAGCTCAGCCAGGGACGGCGGTAGAGAGCAGTTCTTC.

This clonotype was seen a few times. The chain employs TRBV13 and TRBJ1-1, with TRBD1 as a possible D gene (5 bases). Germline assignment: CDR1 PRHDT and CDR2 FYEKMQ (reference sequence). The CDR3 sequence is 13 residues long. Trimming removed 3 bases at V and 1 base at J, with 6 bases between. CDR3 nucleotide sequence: TGTGCCAGCAGCTTTGGACAGAACACTGAAGCTTTCTTT. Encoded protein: CASSFGQNTEAFF.

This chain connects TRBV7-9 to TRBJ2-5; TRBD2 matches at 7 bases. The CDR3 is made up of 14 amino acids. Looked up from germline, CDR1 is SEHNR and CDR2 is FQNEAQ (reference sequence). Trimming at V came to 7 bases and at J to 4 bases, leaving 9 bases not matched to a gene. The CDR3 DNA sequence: TGTGCCAGCACCACCAAGCGGGGAACAGAGACCCAGTACTTC. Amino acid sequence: CASTTKRGTETQYF.

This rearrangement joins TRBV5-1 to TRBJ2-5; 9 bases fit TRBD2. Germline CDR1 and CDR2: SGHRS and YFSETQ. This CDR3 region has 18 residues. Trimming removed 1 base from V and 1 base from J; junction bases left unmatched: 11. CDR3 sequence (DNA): TGCGCCAGCAGCTTGCTCGCTAGCGGGGCCCCTTCCCAAGAGACCCAGTACTTC. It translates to CASSLLASGAPSQETQYF.

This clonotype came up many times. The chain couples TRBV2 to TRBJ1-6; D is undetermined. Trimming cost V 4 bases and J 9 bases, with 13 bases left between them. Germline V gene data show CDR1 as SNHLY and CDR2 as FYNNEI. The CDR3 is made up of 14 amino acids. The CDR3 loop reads CASSAPRTVSPLHF. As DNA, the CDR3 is TGTGCCAGCAGTGCCCCTCGGACGGTTTCACCCCTCCACTTT.

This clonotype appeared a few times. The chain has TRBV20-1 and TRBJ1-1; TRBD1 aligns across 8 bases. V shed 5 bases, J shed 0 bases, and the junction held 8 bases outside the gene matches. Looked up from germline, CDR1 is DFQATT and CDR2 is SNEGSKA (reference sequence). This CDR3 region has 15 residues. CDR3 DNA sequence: TGCAGTGCTTCAGGGGGCGAGTCCATGAACACTGAAGCTTTCTTT. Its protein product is CSASGGESMNTEAFF.

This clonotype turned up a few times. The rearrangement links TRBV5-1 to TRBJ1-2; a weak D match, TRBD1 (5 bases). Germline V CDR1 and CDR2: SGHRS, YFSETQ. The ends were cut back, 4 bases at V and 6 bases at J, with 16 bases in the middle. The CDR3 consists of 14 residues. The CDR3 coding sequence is TGCGCCAGCAGCCGGGGCAGGCAGCAGAATGGCTACACCTTC. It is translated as CASSRGRQQNGYTF. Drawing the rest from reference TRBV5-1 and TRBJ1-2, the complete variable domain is KAGVTQTPRYLIKTRGQQVTLSCSPISGHRSVSWYQQTPGQGLQFLFEYFSETQRNKGNFPGRFSGRQFSNSRSEMNVSTLELGDSALYLCASSRGRQQNGYTFGSGTRLTVV.

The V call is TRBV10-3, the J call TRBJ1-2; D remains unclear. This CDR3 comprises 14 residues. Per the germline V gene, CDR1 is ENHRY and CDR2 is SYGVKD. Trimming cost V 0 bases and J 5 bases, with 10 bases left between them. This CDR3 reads CAISESKGDYGYTF. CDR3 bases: TGTGCCATCAGTGAGTCGAAGGGAGATTATGGCTACACCTTC.

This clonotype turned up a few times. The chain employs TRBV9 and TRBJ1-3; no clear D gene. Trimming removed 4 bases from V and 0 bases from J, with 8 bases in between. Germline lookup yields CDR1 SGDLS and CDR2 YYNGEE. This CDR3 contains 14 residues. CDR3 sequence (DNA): TGTGCCAGCAGCCGACTCGACTCTGGAAACACCATATATTTT. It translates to CASSRLDSGNTIYF.